This T cell receptor (beta chain) was sequenced in a study of blood T cell repertoires in COVID-19. The wider study: Material from acute and convalescent COVID-19 was sourced from the United States, Italy and Spain. Nucleic acid was either cDNA or gDNA, and it came from T cells, B-cell-depleted T cells, or PBMCs.

The authors' processing: Amplification from reference gene primers served as the basis for estimated nucleated cell counts. The table came from immunoSEQ multiplex PCR; TCRdb's copy has only in-frame clones and leaves some out. V and J calls and clone size are as listed in that table; D and trimming were resolved from the DNA. The sample records 90,000 to 130,000 clones, around four fifths being singletons. Germline values: CDR1 ENHRY, CDR2 SYGVKD. The CDR3 has 14 amino acids. V lost 3 bases and J lost 6; bases outside the gene matches: 4. The sequenced sample was peripheral blood. The chain joins TRBV10-3 to TRBJ1-4; 7 nucleotides match TRBD1. The TCR originated in a woman in her sixties or seventies with acute or convalescent COVID-19. CDR3 sequence (DNA): TGTGCCATCAGTGACGGGGACAGAGATGAAAAACTGTTTTTT. Residues: CAISDGDRDEKLFF.